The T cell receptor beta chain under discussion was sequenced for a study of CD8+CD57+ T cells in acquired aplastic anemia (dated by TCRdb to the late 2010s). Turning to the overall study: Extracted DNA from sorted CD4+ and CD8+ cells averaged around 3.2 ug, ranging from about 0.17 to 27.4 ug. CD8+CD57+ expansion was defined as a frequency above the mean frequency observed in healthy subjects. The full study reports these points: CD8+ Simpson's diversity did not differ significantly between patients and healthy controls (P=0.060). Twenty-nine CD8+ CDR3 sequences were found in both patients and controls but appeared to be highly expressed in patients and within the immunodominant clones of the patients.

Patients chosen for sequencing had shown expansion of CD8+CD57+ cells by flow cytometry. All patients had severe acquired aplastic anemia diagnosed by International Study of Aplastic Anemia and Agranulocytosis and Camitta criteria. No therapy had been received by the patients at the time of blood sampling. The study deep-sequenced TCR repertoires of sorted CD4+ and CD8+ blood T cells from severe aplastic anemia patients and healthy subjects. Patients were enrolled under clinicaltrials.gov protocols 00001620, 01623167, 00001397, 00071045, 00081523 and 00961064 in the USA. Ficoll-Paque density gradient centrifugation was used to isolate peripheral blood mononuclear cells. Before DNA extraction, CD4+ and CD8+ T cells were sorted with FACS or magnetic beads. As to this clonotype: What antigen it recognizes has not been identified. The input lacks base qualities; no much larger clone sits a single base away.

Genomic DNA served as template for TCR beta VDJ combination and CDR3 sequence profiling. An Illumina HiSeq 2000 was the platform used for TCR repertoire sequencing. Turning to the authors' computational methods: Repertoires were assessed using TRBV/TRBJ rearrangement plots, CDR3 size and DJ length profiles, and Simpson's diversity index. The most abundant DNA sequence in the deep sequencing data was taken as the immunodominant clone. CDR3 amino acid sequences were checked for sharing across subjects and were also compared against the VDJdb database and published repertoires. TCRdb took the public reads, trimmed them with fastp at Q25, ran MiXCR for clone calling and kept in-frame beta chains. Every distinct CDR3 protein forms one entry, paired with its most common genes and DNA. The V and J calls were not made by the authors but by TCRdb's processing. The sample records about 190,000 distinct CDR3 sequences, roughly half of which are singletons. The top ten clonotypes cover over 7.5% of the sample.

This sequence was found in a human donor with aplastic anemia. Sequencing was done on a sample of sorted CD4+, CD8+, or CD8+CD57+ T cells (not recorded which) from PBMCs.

DNA sequence: TGCAGCTACACCCGGGACCTGGGGCCGGTTGAGCAGTACTTC. Translated, it reads CSYTRDLGPVEQYF. Recombination connected TRBV29-1 to TRBJ2-7; the D match is possibly TRBD1 or TRBD2, with 5 bases aligned in each. CDR3 length: 14 amino acids, cysteine to phenylalanine. Here the CDR3 DNA is all that survives: 42 bases in frame from base 1. V loses 8 bases of germline sequence and J loses 7 bases, and the interval between the two ends is 24 bases. For CDR1 and CDR2, the germline V gene lists SQVTM and ANQGSEA.